The 5 T cell receptor beta chains given below trace back to one sample, sequenced in a study of OX40 agonist ivuxolimab in advanced cancers. Sequenced by immunoSEQ multiplex PCR; TCRdb stores in-frame clones only, minus some. Counted here are some 69,000 clones, 90% occurring once; the ten biggest clones make up roughly 10%. Sequenced here: CD4+ or CD8+ T cells sorted from blood, sampled in a trial of the OX40 agonist ivuxolimab. Source of these receptors: an adult with an advanced solid tumor such as melanoma, head and neck, liver or kidney cancer.

This chain joins TRBV29-1 and TRBJ2-5; 11 bases map to TRBD1. Unmatched junction bases numbered 7, after V lost 4 bases and J lost 3 bases. The CDR3 spans 15 residues. Germline assignment: CDR1 SQVTM and CDR2 ANQGSEA. The CDR3 sequence is CSVVGDRGWEETQYF. CDR3 sequence (DNA): TGCAGCGTTGTTGGGGACAGGGGGTGGGAAGAGACCCAGTACTTC.

This chain uses TRBV29-1 with TRBJ2-2, with D unresolved. This CDR3 contains 11 residues. Germline CDR1 and CDR2: SQVTM and ANQGSEA. Trimming removed 2 bases from V and 5 bases from J, with 3 bases in between. Here the CDR3 reads CSVERTGELFF. CDR3 coding DNA: TGCAGCGTTGAAAGGACCGGGGAGCTGTTTTTT.

The chain uses TRBV6-7 and TRBJ2-3; TRBD2 is a possible D gene (5 bases). TRBV6-7 is flagged as an ORF with uncertain function. The V end was cut by 5 bases, the J end by 1 base, with 10 bases between. The CDR3 length is 14 residues. The CDR3 protein is CASSRGLRTDTQYF. DNA for the CDR3: TGTGCCAGCAGTCGAGGGTTACGCACAGATACGCAGTATTTT.

The gene calls are TRBV2 and TRBJ1-5, with D hard to call. This CDR3 has 14 residues. V lost 8 bases and J lost 0, with 11 bases in between. Germline V gives CDR1 SNHLY, CDR2 FYNNEI. CDR3 in amino acids: CASSGGYSNQPQHF. DNA of the CDR3: TGTGCCAGCTCCGGCGGCTATAGCAATCAGCCCCAGCATTTT.

V usage is TRBV5-1 and J usage is TRBJ2-4; 7 nucleotides agree with TRBD2. The CDR3 totals 18 residues. Losses at the gene ends were 0 bases for V and 1 base for J; bases not matched to a gene: 10. Germline V gene data show CDR1 as SGHRS and CDR2 as YFSETQ. The CDR3 sequence: CASSLVSSGPPAKNIQYF. In DNA form, the CDR3 reads TGCGCCAGCAGCTTGGTTTCTAGCGGTCCCCCGGCCAAAAACATTCAGTACTTC.